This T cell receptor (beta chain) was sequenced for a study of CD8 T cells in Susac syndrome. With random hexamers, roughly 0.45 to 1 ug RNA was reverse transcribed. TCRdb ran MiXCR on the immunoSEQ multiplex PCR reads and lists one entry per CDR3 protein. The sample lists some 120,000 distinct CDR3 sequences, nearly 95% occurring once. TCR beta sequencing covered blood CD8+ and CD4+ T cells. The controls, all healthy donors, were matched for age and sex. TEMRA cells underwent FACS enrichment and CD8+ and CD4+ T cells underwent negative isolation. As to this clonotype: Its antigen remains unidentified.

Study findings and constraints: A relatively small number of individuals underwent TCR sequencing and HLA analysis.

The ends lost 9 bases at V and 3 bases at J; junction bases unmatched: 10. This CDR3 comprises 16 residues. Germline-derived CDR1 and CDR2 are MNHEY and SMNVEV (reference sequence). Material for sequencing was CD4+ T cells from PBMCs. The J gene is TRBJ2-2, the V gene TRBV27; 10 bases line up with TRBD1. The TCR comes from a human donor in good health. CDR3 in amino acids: CASIGTGVFHTGELFF. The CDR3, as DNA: TGTGCCAGTATAGGGACAGGGGTATTTCACACCGGGGAGCTGTTTTTT.